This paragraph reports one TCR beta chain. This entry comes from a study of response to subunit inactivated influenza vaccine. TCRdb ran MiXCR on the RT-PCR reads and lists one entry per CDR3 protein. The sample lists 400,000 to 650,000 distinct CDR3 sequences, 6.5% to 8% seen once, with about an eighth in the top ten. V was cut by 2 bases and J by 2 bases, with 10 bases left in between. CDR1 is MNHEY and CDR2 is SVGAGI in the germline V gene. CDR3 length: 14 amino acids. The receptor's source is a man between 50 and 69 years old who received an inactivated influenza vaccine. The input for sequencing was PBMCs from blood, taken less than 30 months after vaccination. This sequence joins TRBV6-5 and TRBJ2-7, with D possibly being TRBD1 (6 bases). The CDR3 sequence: CASSYISGAYEQYF. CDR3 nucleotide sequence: TGTGCCAGCAGTTACATATCAGGGGCCTACGAGCAGTACTTC.